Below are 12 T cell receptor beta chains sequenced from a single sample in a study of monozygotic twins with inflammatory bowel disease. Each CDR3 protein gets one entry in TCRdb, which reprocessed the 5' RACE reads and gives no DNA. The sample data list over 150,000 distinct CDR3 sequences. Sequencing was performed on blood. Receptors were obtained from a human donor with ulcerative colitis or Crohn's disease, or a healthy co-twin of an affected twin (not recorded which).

CDR3 protein: CSARDEFTGGWTQYF. The chain joins TRBV20-1 to TRBJ2-5; without DNA, the TCRdb call of TRBD1 cannot be checked. CDR1 is DFQATT and CDR2 is SNEGSKA in the germline V gene (reference sequence). This CDR3 has 15 amino acids.

The CDR3 region is CASGFTSDSLNQPQHF. The chain uses TRBV28 and TRBJ1-5; TCRdb returns TRBD1, unconfirmable since there is no DNA. The CDR3 runs to 16 residues. From germline, CDR1 is MDHEN and CDR2 SYDVKM.

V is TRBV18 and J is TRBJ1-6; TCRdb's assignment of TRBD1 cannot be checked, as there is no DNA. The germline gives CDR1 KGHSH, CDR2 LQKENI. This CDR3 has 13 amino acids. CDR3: CASSLGRSYSLHF.

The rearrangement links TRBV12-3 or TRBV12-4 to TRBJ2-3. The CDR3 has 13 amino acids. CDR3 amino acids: CASSSSSTDTQYF.

CDR3 residues: CASSLGLAGVFAKNIQYF. The chain has TRBV28 and TRBJ2-4; TCRdb's D gene call, TRBD2, goes unchecked for lack of DNA. The CDR3 contains 18 residues. Germline V CDR1 and CDR2: MDHEN, SYDVKM.

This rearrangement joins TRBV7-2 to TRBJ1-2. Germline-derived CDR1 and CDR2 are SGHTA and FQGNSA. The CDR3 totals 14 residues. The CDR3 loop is CASSYTSDNGGYTF.

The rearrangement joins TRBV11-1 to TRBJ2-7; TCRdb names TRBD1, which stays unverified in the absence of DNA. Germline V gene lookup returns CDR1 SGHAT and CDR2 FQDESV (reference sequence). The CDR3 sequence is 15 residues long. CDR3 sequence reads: CASSRVGGGSYEQYF.

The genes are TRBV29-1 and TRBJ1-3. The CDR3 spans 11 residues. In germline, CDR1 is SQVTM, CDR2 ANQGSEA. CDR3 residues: CSVETGNTIYF.

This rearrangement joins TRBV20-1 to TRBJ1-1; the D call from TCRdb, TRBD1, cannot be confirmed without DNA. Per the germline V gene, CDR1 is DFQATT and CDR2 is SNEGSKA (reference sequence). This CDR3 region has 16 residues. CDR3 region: CSARGQGAYMNTEAFF.

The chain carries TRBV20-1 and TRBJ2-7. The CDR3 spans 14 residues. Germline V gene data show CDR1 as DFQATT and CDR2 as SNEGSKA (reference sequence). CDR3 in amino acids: CSAREGGRDYEQYF.

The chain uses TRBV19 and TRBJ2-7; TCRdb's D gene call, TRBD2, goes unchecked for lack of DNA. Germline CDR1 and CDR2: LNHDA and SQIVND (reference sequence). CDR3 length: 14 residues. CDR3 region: CASSLQDSSYEQYF.

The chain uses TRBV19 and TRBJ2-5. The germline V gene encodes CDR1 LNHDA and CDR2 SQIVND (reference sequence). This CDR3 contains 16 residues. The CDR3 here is CASKRHLAATQETQYF.